This T cell receptor beta chain derives from a study of blood T cell repertoires in COVID-19 (dated by TCRdb to between 2020 and 2021). Some background on the complete study: Collaborator samples came from the United States, Italy and Spain and covered acute and convalescent phases of COVID-19. A de-identified subject ID, COVID-19 status, age in years and sex were almost always included in the sample metadata. Samples came from the ongoing ImmuneRACE study (first 160 participants) plus 1,254 subjects from 6 global collaborators. A freely available public database, intended as a resource for researchers studying the immune response to SARS-CoV-2, is where the repertoires were released. HLA class I and class II types, where available, came from metadata supplied by the sample provider rather than from assay-based typing. The dataset comprised deeply sampled blood TCRbeta repertoires from subjects exposed to, actively infected with, or recovered from COVID-19. The prospective study material was composed of cDNA or gDNA derived from T cells, B-cell-depleted T cells, or PBMCs.

TCRbeta CDR3 regions were amplified from genomic DNA by means of the immunoSEQ Assay, a bias-controlled multiplex PCR. On the authors' methods: Nucleated cell counts per sample were estimated from amplification of reference gene primers within the assay. To quantify the absolute abundance of each unique TCRbeta CDR3 rearrangement, sequence reads were collapsed and filtered. For each sample, productive Simpson clonality was calculated as the square root of Simpson's diversity index across productive rearrangements. This is the immuneACCESS table as TCRdb keeps it, with only in-frame sequences that have V and J called. A part of the clones is gone; compared with another copy, unresolved V genes explain less than half, and the rest is unexplained. V, J and clone size are taken as reported in that table, and D and trimming were inferred from the DNA itself. This sample has 350,000 to 500,000 clones in its table, and about 87% of those were observed once. Roughly 0.76% of the sample is held by the ten biggest clonotypes.

One collaborating source in Seattle enrolled patients during active infection and followed them longitudinally through the course of disease. Collaborating institutions collected whole blood in K2EDTA tubes following their own protocols. Collaborator samples were shipped for TCRbeta analysis as frozen whole blood, isolated PBMCs, or DNA extracted from either sample type. Beyond this particular receptor, the publication reports: The quantity of clinical and demographic metadata differed by source and by participant and was supplied without curation.

As encoded in the germline V gene, CDR1 is SGHVS while CDR2 is FNYEAQ. From the cysteine through the phenylalanine, the CDR3 covers 16 amino acids. Only CDR3 DNA is held: 48 bases, read in frame from base 1. V is shortened by 4 bases, J by 1 base, and the region joining them spans 16 bases. Turning to this clone: Its antigen target is currently unknown. Per-base qualities were not stored, and no clone one base away is much larger.

The clonotype was recovered from a man younger than 35 with COVID-19, enrolled during active disease. The rearranged chain carries TRBV7-6 and TRBJ1-1; perhaps TRBD1 is the D gene, with 5 bases matching. Sequencing was carried out using peripheral blood. The DNA sequence reads TGTGCCAGCAGCTACGGGACCGCCGGGGGGAACACTGAAGCTTTCTTT. Its protein reads: CASSYGTAGGNTEAFF.